These T cell receptor beta chains were read from a single sample in a study of cytomegalovirus exposure and HLA in healthy donors. Sequenced by immunoSEQ multiplex PCR; TCRdb stores in-frame clones only, minus some. The sample holds approximately 120,000 clones, 65% to 75% seen once. Specimen: PBMCs. Receptor source: a man aged 40-50 years in good health and CMV-seropositive. The CDR3 runs from the conserved cysteine through the conserved F or W. D genes are given only for firm matches. Clone size, where shown, is once, few, many, or a class for clones that have expanded.

V	D	J	size	DNA	CDR3
TRBV5-1	.	TRBJ2-2	.	TGCGCCAGCAGCTTGGCCCAACTAGGGGGTATCACCGGGGAGCTGTTTTTT	CASSLAQLGGITGELFF
TRBV5-4	TRBD1	TRBJ2-1	.	TGTGCCAGCAGCTTGGCCCAGGGGGCCTACAATGAGCAGTTCTTC	CASSLAQGAYNEQFF
TRBV28	TRBD1	TRBJ2-5	.	TGTGCCAGCAGTCGACAGGGGGAAGAGACCCAGTACTTC	CASSRQGEETQYF
TRBV11-2	TRBD1	TRBJ1-4	.	TGTGCCAGCAGCTTAGGACAGGGGGCGCGGGGTGAAAAACTGTTTTTT	CASSLGQGARGEKLFF
TRBV11-3	TRBD1	TRBJ2-4	.	TGTGCCAGCAACTCCCAGGACAGGGACAAAGCCAAAAACATTCAGTACTTC	CASNSQDRDKAKNIQYF
TRBV9	.	TRBJ2-5	.	TGTGCCAGCAGCGTAGGGGATCTTCGGGAACAAGAGACCCAGTACTTC	CASSVGDLREQETQYF
TRBV28	TRBD1	TRBJ1-1	.	TGTGCCAGCAGTTTGTACAGGGGGTGGGGGAACACTGAAGCTTTCTTT	CASSLYRGWGNTEAFF
TRBV20-1	.	TRBJ1-1	.	TGCAGTGCCAGGGGCAGGGAGGCTTTCTTT	CSARGREAFF
TRBV9	.	TRBJ2-3	.	TGTGCCAGCAGCGTGGGGGGGCTGTCATCAGATACGCAGTATTTT	CASSVGGLSSDTQYF
TRBV6-5	TRBD1	TRBJ1-2	.	TGTGCCAGCACCCCGGGACAGCGGATTGGCTACACCTTC	CASTPGQRIGYTF
TRBV6-1	TRBD1	TRBJ1-2	.	TGTGCCAGCAGTGAGCAGCCGGGACAGGGATATGGCTACACCTTC	CASSEQPGQGYGYTF
TRBV9	.	TRBJ2-3	.	TGTGCCAGCAGCGTAGGGGGGGTCCGTAGCACAGATACGCAGTATTTT	CASSVGGVRSTDTQYF
TRBV19	.	TRBJ2-2	.	TGTGCCAGTAGGGCCAGGGGAAGAGCCGGGGAGCTGTTTTTT	CASRARGRAGELFF
TRBV5-4	TRBD2	TRBJ2-2	.	TGTGCCAGCAGCTTCTTTAGCGGGAGTTTCACCGGGGAGCTGTTTTTT	CASSFFSGSFTGELFF
TRBV19	TRBD1	TRBJ1-1	.	TGTGCCAGTAGTATGTATTTCCCGACAGGGGATATGAACACTGAAGCTTTCTTT	CASSMYFPTGDMNTEAFF
TRBV11-3	.	TRBJ1-2	.	TGTGCCAGCAGCTTAGTCGGCGGGTATGGCTACACCTTC	CASSLVGGYGYTF
TRBV6-1	TRBD2	TRBJ2-3	few	TGTGCCAGCAGTGAAGTCAGGACTAGCGGGACTAGGGCAGATACGCAGTATTTT	CASSEVRTSGTRADTQYF
TRBV9	TRBD1	TRBJ1-1	few	TGTGCCAGCAGCCCATGGACAGGTAACACTGAAGCTTTCTTT	CASSPWTGNTEAFF
TRBV5-1	TRBD1	TRBJ1-5	.	TGCGCCAGCAGCTTGGCCACAGGGGGCAGCCAGCCCCAGCATTTT	CASSLATGGSQPQHF
TRBV27	.	TRBJ2-5	.	TGTTCCTCGGGCTTTGGAGGGGAGACCCAGTACTTC	CSSGFGGETQYF
TRBV4-2	TRBD2	TRBJ2-1	.	TGTGCCAGCAGCCGGTTCGTTCTGACTAGCGGGAGGGCCAGCTCCTACAATGAGCAGTTCTTC	CASSRFVLTSGRASSYNEQFF
TRBV4-2	TRBD1	TRBJ2-2	once	TGTGCCAGCAGCCAGGACAGGGGCGGAACCGGGGAGCTGTTTTTT	CASSQDRGGTGELFF
TRBV27	TRBD2	TRBJ2-7	.	TGTGCCAGCCAATCTGCGGGGGAGATATACGAGCAGTACTTC	CASQSAGEIYEQYF
TRBV5-1	.	TRBJ1-3	.	TGCGCCAGCAGCCGAACGGGGGGGAGAGGAAACACCATATATTTT	CASSRTGGRGNTIYF
TRBV21-1	.	TRBJ2-2	.	TGTGCCAGCAGCAAAGCACAGGCGAACACCGGGGAGCTGTTTTTT	CASSKAQANTGELFF
TRBV6-1	.	TRBJ2-1	few	TGTGCCAGCAGAGTGAGGCGGGGACACAATGAGCAGTTCTTC	CASRVRRGHNEQFF
TRBV19	TRBD1	TRBJ1-5	.	TGTGCCAGTAGTATAGGGACAGGAAGATATCAGCCCCAGCATTTT	CASSIGTGRYQPQHF
TRBV9	.	TRBJ2-7	.	TGTGCCAGCAGTTCAGGCGGAGGGGCCGCCCAGTACGAGCAGTACTTC	CASSSGGGAAQYEQYF
TRBV5-8	.	TRBJ2-1	.	TGTGCCAGCAGCGAGGGTAATGAGCAGTTCTTC	CASSEGNEQFF
TRBV28	.	TRBJ2-5	.	TGTGCCAGCACCATGTTGGGGGCCGGGGCCCAAGAGACCCAGTACTTC	CASTMLGAGAQETQYF
TRBV6-6	TRBD1	TRBJ1-5	.	TGTGCCAGCAGTAGGGGGGGACAGGAGCTTGTACCCCAGCATTTT	CASSRGGQELVPQHF
TRBV23-1	.	TRBJ1-1	.	TGCGCCAGCAGTCAATCAAAATCTTTCACAGGGCTGAACACTGAAGCTTTCTTT	CASSQSKSFTGLNTEAFF
TRBV11-2	TRBD2	TRBJ2-2	.	TGTGCCAGCAGCTTAGAAGGGACTAGGGCTAACACCGGGGAGCTGTTTTTT	CASSLEGTRANTGELFF
TRBV5-1	.	TRBJ1-5	.	TGCGCCAGCAGCTTGGATGGACATACGTCCGAGCCCCAGCATTTT	CASSLDGHTSEPQHF
TRBV6-4	TRBD1	TRBJ2-2	once	TGTGCCAGCAGTGACTCGCAGGGGGCGATCACCGGGGAGCTGTTTTTT	CASSDSQGAITGELFF
TRBV5-1	.	TRBJ2-4	.	TGCGCCAGCAGCTTGGGCCAGGGAAACATTCAGTACTTC	CASSLGQGNIQYF
TRBV28	TRBD2	TRBJ2-7	.	TGTGCCAGCAGTCGGACTAGCGGAGGCTACGAGCAGTACTTC	CASSRTSGGYEQYF
TRBV2	.	TRBJ1-2	.	TGTGCCAGCGGAGATTTTCTTAACTATGGCTACACCTTC	CASGDFLNYGYTF
TRBV25-1	TRBD1	TRBJ1-3	.	TGTGCCAGCAGTGTATCCCCCGGGACAGTTGGAAACACCATATATTTT	CASSVSPGTVGNTIYF
TRBV5-1	TRBD2	TRBJ2-3	.	TGCGCCAGCAGCCCGGGTAGCGGGGCAAGCACAGATACGCAGTATTTT	CASSPGSGASTDTQYF
TRBV28	.	TRBJ2-5	.	TGTGCCAGCAGTTTAGGCCAGAAAGAGACCCAGTACTTC	CASSLGQKETQYF
TRBV28	.	TRBJ2-4	.	TGTGTCTCTGAGGGGGGGAACATTCAGTACTTC	CVSEGGNIQYF
TRBV29-1	TRBD1	TRBJ2-7	.	TGCAGCGTTGAGAGGACAGGGAGCTCCTACGAGCAGTACTTC	CSVERTGSSYEQYF
TRBV19	TRBD2	TRBJ2-5	.	TGTGCCAGCGCTAGCGGGAGGGGGGAGACCCAGTACTTC	CASASGRGETQYF
TRBV6-6	.	TRBJ1-5	.	TGTGCCAGCAGTTACTCGATAGGGGCGAATCAGCCCCAGCATTTT	CASSYSIGANQPQHF
TRBV29-1	TRBD1	TRBJ2-1	.	TGCAGCGTCCAGACAGGGGATGAGCAGTTCTTC	CSVQTGDEQFF
TRBV18	TRBD1	TRBJ1-5	.	TGTGCCAGCTCCCCGGGACAGGGGGCTGGCAATCAGCCCCAGCATTTT	CASSPGQGAGNQPQHF
TRBV5-6	.	TRBJ1-5	.	TGTGCCAGCAGTTCACGGGGGGTGGGTCCAGGGCATGGACCCCAGCATTTT	CASSSRGVGPGHGPQHF
TRBV2	.	TRBJ1-5	.	TGTGCCTGCTCAGGGGACAATCAGCCCCAGCATTTT	CACSGDNQPQHF
TRBV29-1	TRBD2	TRBJ2-1	.	TGCAGCGCTGACCCAGCGGGGCTATACAATGAGCAGTTCTTC	CSADPAGLYNEQFF
TRBV27	TRBD1	TRBJ2-7	.	TGTGCCAGCAGTCGGGCAGGGGGCGAAGGATACGAGCAGTACTTC	CASSRAGGEGYEQYF
TRBV4-2	.	TRBJ2-7	many	TGTGCCAGCAGCCTCGACAGCGACGAGCAGTACTTC	CASSLDSDEQYF
TRBV7-2	.	TRBJ2-7	.	TGTGCCAGCAGCTTTGGACAACGTGACTACGAGCAGTACTTC	CASSFGQRDYEQYF
TRBV25-1	.	TRBJ1-4	few	TGTGCCAGCAGTGGGTCCACTACAGGGTTATTCGAAAAACTGTTTTTT	CASSGSTTGLFEKLFF
TRBV7-2	TRBD1	TRBJ1-5	.	TGTGCCAGCAGCTTAGTTCCCGCAGGGGGTGGCAATCAGCCCCAGCATTTT	CASSLVPAGGGNQPQHF